The clone carrying this T cell receptor beta chain has a handful of counts. TCRdb re-derived calls from the RT-PCR reads in MiXCR, one entry per CDR3 protein. The sample carries about 200,000 distinct CDR3 sequences, about 40% recorded once. The V end was cut by 0 bases, the J end by 4 bases, with 13 bases between. The CDR3 loop spans 15 amino acids. From germline, CDR1 is SGHRS and CDR2 YFSETQ. The data originate from a study of patients and donors after allogeneic stem cell transplantation. The source material was blood, either unsorted or a sorted T cell fraction (not recorded which). The receptor comes from a human donor who was either an allogeneic HSCT recipient or a stem cell or donor lymphocyte infusion donor (not recorded which). It is not recorded whose cells these are; they may come from a transplant donor. The rearrangement uses TRBV5-1 and TRBJ1-2; D call uncertain. In DNA, the CDR3 is TGCGCCAGCAGCTTGGGGCAGGCGGATATCTATGGCTACACCTTC. It is translated as CASSLGQADIYGYTF.